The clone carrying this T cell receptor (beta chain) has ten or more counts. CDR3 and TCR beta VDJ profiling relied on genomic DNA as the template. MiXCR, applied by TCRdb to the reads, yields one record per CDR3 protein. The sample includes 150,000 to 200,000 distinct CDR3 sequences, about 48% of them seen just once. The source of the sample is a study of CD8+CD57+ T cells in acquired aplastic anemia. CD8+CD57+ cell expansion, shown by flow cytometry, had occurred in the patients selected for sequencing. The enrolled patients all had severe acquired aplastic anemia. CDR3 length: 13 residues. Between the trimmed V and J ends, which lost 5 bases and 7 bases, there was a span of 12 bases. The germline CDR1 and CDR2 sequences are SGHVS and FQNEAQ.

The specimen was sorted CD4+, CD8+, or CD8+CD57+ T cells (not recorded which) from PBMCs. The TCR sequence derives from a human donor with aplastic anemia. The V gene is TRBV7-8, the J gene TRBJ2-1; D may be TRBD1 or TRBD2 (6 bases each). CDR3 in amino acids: CASSPTRGNEQFF. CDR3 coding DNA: TGTGCCAGCAGCCCGACTAGGGGGAATGAGCAGTTCTTC.